This T cell receptor (beta chain) was retrieved from a study of CD8 T cells in ankylosing spondylitis. Regarding the study as a whole: Reactive arthritis synovial fluid and blood were previously reported to contain some motif variants. Roughly 8 highly homologous variants made up a TCR beta motif that seemed to typify ankylosing spondylitis blood. Disease-associated clonotypes exhibited CD8+ identity and were relatively infrequent in peripheral blood.

In germline, CDR1 is MNHEY, CDR2 SVGEGT. V shed 2 bases, J shed 8 bases, and the junction held 7 bases outside the gene matches. This CDR3 contains 15 residues. TCRdb re-derived calls from the 5' RACE reads in MiXCR, one entry per CDR3 protein. The data hold about 160,000 distinct CDR3 sequences, with approximately 9% observed a single time. This clonotype was detected only a few times. Its antigen is not known. The chain recombines TRBV6-2 or TRBV6-3 with TRBJ2-4, with 9 nucleotides matching TRBD2. The TCR sequence derives from a female donor with ankylosing spondylitis or in good health (not recorded which). The sample consisted of blood, either unsorted or a sorted T cell fraction (not recorded which). The CDR3 region is CASSYLKREVDIQYF. The CDR3 DNA is TGTGCCAGCAGTTACCTCAAGCGGGAGGTGGACATTCAGTACTTC.